This T cell receptor beta chain stems from a study of T cell responses to AZD1222 COVID-19 vaccine. The CDR3 runs to 16 residues. Losses at the gene ends were 0 bases for V and 4 bases for J; bases not matched to a gene: 6. In germline, CDR1 is LGHDT, CDR2 YNNKEL (reference sequence). Clones were sequenced by immunoSEQ multiplex PCR, and TCRdb holds only the in-frame ones, with some missing. Found here are approximately 99,000 clones, over 85% of them singletons; the top ten hold roughly 3.2%. The sequence was obtained from an adult in good health. Material: peripheral blood, obtained on day 0 of MenACWY control vaccination. This chain uses TRBV3-1 (or the pseudogene TRBV3-2) with TRBJ2-3; 8 bases fit TRBD2. CDR3 in amino acids: CASSQERSGGSDTQYF. As DNA, the CDR3 is TGTGCCAGCAGCCAAGAGCGAAGCGGGGGATCAGATACGCAGTATTTT.